Listed below are T cell receptor beta chains from one sample, sequenced in a study of blood T cell repertoires in COVID-19. The protocol was immunoSEQ multiplex PCR, while the TCRdb copy is restricted to in-frame clones and leaves out a portion. The profile shows 200,000 to 250,000 clones, roughly four fifths of them singletons. The sample was peripheral blood. The receptors derive from a woman in her sixties or seventies with acute or convalescent COVID-19. Both conserved end residues are part of each CDR3. Fields, in order: clone size, J gene, D gene, V gene, CDR3 DNA, CDR3 protein. D genes are given only for firm matches. A clone size is listed for some rows: how often the clone was seen (once, few, many), or a class if it is expanded.

clone_size: NA
j_call: TRBJ2-5
d_call: NA
v_call: TRBV11-2
cdr3_nt: TGTGCCAGCAGCTTCCAGACCAGGGGAGAGACCCAGTACTTC
cdr3_aa: CASSFQTRGETQYF

clone_size: NA
j_call: TRBJ2-7
d_call: TRBD1
v_call: TRBV6-5
cdr3_nt: TGTGCCAGCAGAACCCGGACAGGGGGGTCCTACGAGCAGTACTTC
cdr3_aa: CASRTRTGGSYEQYF

clone_size: NA
j_call: TRBJ2-7
d_call: NA
v_call: TRBV12-3/TRBV12-4
cdr3_nt: TGTGCCAGCAGTTTAGGTTACTACGAGCAGTACTTC
cdr3_aa: CASSLGYYEQYF

clone_size: NA
j_call: TRBJ2-5
d_call: NA
v_call: TRBV7-2
cdr3_nt: TGTGCCAGCAGCTTAACAGGGTTGGAGACCCAGTACTTC
cdr3_aa: CASSLTGLETQYF

clone_size: few
j_call: TRBJ1-5
d_call: NA
v_call: TRBV3-1/TRBV3-2
cdr3_nt: TGTGCCAGCAGCCCCGGACTGGCTCAGCCCCAGCATTTT
cdr3_aa: CASSPGLAQPQHF

clone_size: NA
j_call: TRBJ1-2
d_call: NA
v_call: TRBV10-3
cdr3_nt: TGTGCCATCAGTGAGGGCAGGGGCTATGGCTACACCTTC
cdr3_aa: CAISEGRGYGYTF

clone_size: NA
j_call: TRBJ2-1
d_call: TRBD1
v_call: TRBV7-9
cdr3_nt: TGTGCCAGCAGCTTAGCCCGGGACAGGGGCTACAATGAGCAGTTCTTC
cdr3_aa: CASSLARDRGYNEQFF

clone_size: NA
j_call: TRBJ1-1
d_call: NA
v_call: TRBV6-5
cdr3_nt: TGTGCCAGCAGTTCACGTCTGACTCTGAACACTGAAGCTTTCTTT
cdr3_aa: CASSSRLTLNTEAFF

clone_size: NA
j_call: TRBJ1-5
d_call: NA
v_call: TRBV6-5
cdr3_nt: TGTGCCAGCAGTTCCCGAGATCAGCCCCAGCATTTT
cdr3_aa: CASSSRDQPQHF

clone_size: NA
j_call: TRBJ2-6
d_call: TRBD1
v_call: TRBV11-2
cdr3_nt: TGTGCCAGCAGCTTAACCGGACAGGGAAGCTCTGGGGCCAACGTCCTGACTTTC
cdr3_aa: CASSLTGQGSSGANVLTF

clone_size: NA
j_call: TRBJ2-3
d_call: TRBD2
v_call: TRBV7-2
cdr3_nt: TGTGCCAGCAGCATGACTAGCGGGGGGTTTACGCAGTATTTT
cdr3_aa: CASSMTSGGFTQYF

clone_size: once
j_call: TRBJ1-1
d_call: NA
v_call: TRBV6-5
cdr3_nt: TGTGCCAGCAGACCCGTAGAGGCCCGGGTTGAAGCTTTCTTT
cdr3_aa: CASRPVEARVEAFF

clone_size: NA
j_call: TRBJ1-6
d_call: NA
v_call: TRBV12-3/TRBV12-4
cdr3_nt: TGTGCCAGCGGGAGAGCCTATAATTCACCCCTCCACTTT
cdr3_aa: CASGRAYNSPLHF

clone_size: NA
j_call: TRBJ1-2
d_call: TRBD1
v_call: TRBV28
cdr3_nt: TGTGCCAGCAGTTTACCCGGACAGGGGGGTGGCTACACCTTC
cdr3_aa: CASSLPGQGGGYTF

clone_size: NA
j_call: TRBJ2-7
d_call: NA
v_call: TRBV7-4
cdr3_nt: TGTGCCAGCAGCTTTGGCAGGGGATGGTGTGAGCAGTACTTC
cdr3_aa: CASSFGRGWCEQYF

clone_size: NA
j_call: TRBJ1-1
d_call: TRBD1
v_call: TRBV6-1
cdr3_nt: TGTGCCAGCAGTGAGGGCAGGGGGGTTAACACTGAAGCTTTCTTT
cdr3_aa: CASSEGRGVNTEAFF

clone_size: NA
j_call: TRBJ2-7
d_call: NA
v_call: TRBV12-3/TRBV12-4
cdr3_nt: TGTGCCAGCAGTATCGCAGACGAGCAGTACTTC
cdr3_aa: CASSIADEQYF

clone_size: NA
j_call: TRBJ2-7
d_call: NA
v_call: TRBV28
cdr3_nt: TGTGCCAGCAGACTAGGCGGCGAGCAGTACTTC
cdr3_aa: CASRLGGEQYF

clone_size: NA
j_call: TRBJ1-1
d_call: TRBD1
v_call: TRBV6-5
cdr3_nt: TGTGCCAGCAGCCTGGGACAGGGAGCCCAAGCTTTCTTT
cdr3_aa: CASSLGQGAQAFF

clone_size: NA
j_call: TRBJ1-2
d_call: NA
v_call: TRBV11-2
cdr3_nt: TGTGCCAGCAGCTTACGACTCTATGGCTACACCTTC
cdr3_aa: CASSLRLYGYTF

clone_size: NA
j_call: TRBJ2-3
d_call: TRBD1
v_call: TRBV2
cdr3_nt: TGTGCCAGCAGTGTAGGGACAGGGGGAAGCACAGATACGCAGTATTTT
cdr3_aa: CASSVGTGGSTDTQYF

clone_size: NA
j_call: TRBJ2-1
d_call: NA
v_call: TRBV3-1/TRBV3-2
cdr3_nt: TGTGCCAGCAGCCCCTCGAGGGGGTTGTCCTACAATGAGCAGTTCTTC
cdr3_aa: CASSPSRGLSYNEQFF

clone_size: NA
j_call: TRBJ1-2
d_call: TRBD1
v_call: TRBV5-4
cdr3_nt: TGTGCCAGCAGCGCCTCGACACAGGGGGCTCATGGCTACACCTTC
cdr3_aa: CASSASTQGAHGYTF

clone_size: NA
j_call: TRBJ1-4
d_call: NA
v_call: TRBV11-2
cdr3_nt: TGTGCCAGCAGCTTTAACATTAATGAAAAACTGTTTTTT
cdr3_aa: CASSFNINEKLFF

clone_size: NA
j_call: TRBJ1-4
d_call: NA
v_call: TRBV7-2
cdr3_nt: TGTGCCAGCCGAGCGGCAGCTAATGAAAAACTGTTTTTT
cdr3_aa: CASRAAANEKLFF

clone_size: NA
j_call: TRBJ2-1
d_call: NA
v_call: TRBV5-6
cdr3_nt: TGTGCCAGCAGTCGTACCTACGCGGGATATCATGAGCAGTTCTTC
cdr3_aa: CASSRTYAGYHEQFF

clone_size: NA
j_call: TRBJ2-1
d_call: NA
v_call: TRBV4-1
cdr3_nt: TGCGCCAGCAGCCCAACCACTTCAGGGAAAAAAACCTACAATGAGCAGTTCTTC
cdr3_aa: CASSPTTSGKKTYNEQFF

clone_size: NA
j_call: TRBJ2-7
d_call: TRBD1
v_call: TRBV24-1
cdr3_nt: TGTGCCACCAGTGACGCCGAATCCTCCGGGACAGGGGGCATTTACGAGCAGTACTTC
cdr3_aa: CATSDAESSGTGGIYEQYF

clone_size: NA
j_call: TRBJ1-2
d_call: NA
v_call: TRBV2
cdr3_nt: TGTGCCAGCACCTGGACCGCGGGGCCTCATGGCTACACCTTC
cdr3_aa: CASTWTAGPHGYTF

clone_size: NA
j_call: TRBJ1-5
d_call: NA
v_call: TRBV6-5
cdr3_nt: TGTGCCAGCAACGGAGAAATGGTGGGTAGTCAGCCCCAGCATTTT
cdr3_aa: CASNGEMVGSQPQHF

clone_size: NA
j_call: TRBJ2-7
d_call: NA
v_call: TRBV6-2/TRBV6-3
cdr3_nt: TGTGCCAGCAGTTCCTACTACGAGCAGTACTTC
cdr3_aa: CASSSYYEQYF

clone_size: NA
j_call: TRBJ1-5
d_call: NA
v_call: TRBV29-1
cdr3_nt: TGCAGCGTTGAAGAGGACAGAAATCAGCCCCAGCATTTT
cdr3_aa: CSVEEDRNQPQHF

clone_size: NA
j_call: TRBJ1-2
d_call: NA
v_call: TRBV2
cdr3_nt: TGTGCCAGCAGTGACATCCGGAACTATGGCTACACCTTC
cdr3_aa: CASSDIRNYGYTF

clone_size: NA
j_call: TRBJ2-7
d_call: NA
v_call: TRBV10-1
cdr3_nt: TGCGCCACCCCGATTGATAGAACGAGCTCCTACGAGCAGTACTTC
cdr3_aa: CATPIDRTSSYEQYF

clone_size: NA
j_call: TRBJ1-1
d_call: TRBD1
v_call: TRBV28
cdr3_nt: TGTGCCAGCAGTTTTGCAGGGGGTTACACTGAAGCTTTCTTT
cdr3_aa: CASSFAGGYTEAFF

clone_size: NA
j_call: TRBJ1-3
d_call: TRBD1
v_call: TRBV19
cdr3_nt: TGTGCCAGTAAAAACCCAGGGGGCAATCAAGGAAACACCATATATTTT
cdr3_aa: CASKNPGGNQGNTIYF

clone_size: NA
j_call: TRBJ1-2
d_call: NA
v_call: TRBV5-1
cdr3_nt: TGCGCCAGCAGCCATGTCTCCCCGGACTATGGCTACACCTTC
cdr3_aa: CASSHVSPDYGYTF

clone_size: NA
j_call: TRBJ2-2
d_call: NA
v_call: TRBV3-1/TRBV3-2
cdr3_nt: TGTGCCAGCAGTCTTAAGGGGGGGAGAATGAACACCGGGGAGCTGTTTTTT
cdr3_aa: CASSLKGGRMNTGELFF

clone_size: NA
j_call: TRBJ2-5
d_call: NA
v_call: TRBV11-2
cdr3_nt: TGTGCCAGCAGCCAGGGCAACCAAGAGACCCAGTACTTC
cdr3_aa: CASSQGNQETQYF

clone_size: NA
j_call: TRBJ1-5
d_call: TRBD1
v_call: TRBV18
cdr3_nt: TGTGCCAGCTCCACCGGGACAGACAATCAGCCCCAGCATTTT
cdr3_aa: CASSTGTDNQPQHF

clone_size: many
j_call: TRBJ1-2
d_call: NA
v_call: TRBV20-1
cdr3_nt: TGCAGTGCTAGTGTCAGGGCAGAGGGCTACACCTTC
cdr3_aa: CSASVRAEGYTF

clone_size: NA
j_call: TRBJ1-4
d_call: NA
v_call: TRBV2
cdr3_nt: TGTGCCAGCAGTGAACGCGATAATGAAAAACTGTTTTTT
cdr3_aa: CASSERDNEKLFF

clone_size: NA
j_call: TRBJ1-6
d_call: NA
v_call: TRBV29-1
cdr3_nt: TGCAGCGTTCGGAGGGACTTTAATTCACCCCTCCACTTT
cdr3_aa: CSVRRDFNSPLHF

clone_size: NA
j_call: TRBJ2-3
d_call: NA
v_call: TRBV7-2
cdr3_nt: TGTGCCAGCGGTAGGAGGGGGCTATCAGATACGCAGTATTTT
cdr3_aa: CASGRRGLSDTQYF

clone_size: few
j_call: TRBJ1-5
d_call: TRBD1
v_call: TRBV5-6
cdr3_nt: TGTGCCAGCAGCTTGAGGGACAGGGGGAATCAGCCCCAGCATTTT
cdr3_aa: CASSLRDRGNQPQHF

clone_size: NA
j_call: TRBJ2-5
d_call: TRBD2
v_call: TRBV5-1
cdr3_nt: TGCGCCAGCAGCTTGGCTAGCGGGGGTCAAGAGACCCAGTACTTC
cdr3_aa: CASSLASGGQETQYF

clone_size: NA
j_call: TRBJ1-1
d_call: NA
v_call: TRBV4-3
cdr3_nt: TGCGCCAGCAGCCTCACGGGGGGGGATTTAGCTTTCTTT
cdr3_aa: CASSLTGGDLAFF